One sample yielded the 21 T cell receptor beta chains listed below, sequenced in a study of T cells in Graves' hyperthyroidism and ophthalmopathy. RNA transcripts were the template for amplifying TCR beta CDR3 regions. When the TCR CDR3 underwent first-round RT-PCR, the HTBI primer set was used. From the multiplex PCR reads, TCRdb called clonotypes with MiXCR, one entry per CDR3 protein. There are about half a million distinct CDR3 sequences in the sample; approximately 25% occur only once, and over 9% lies in the top ten. The sequencing input was blood. These receptors all stem from a woman under 40 with Graves' ophthalmopathy.

The chain joins TRBV6-1 to TRBJ1-5; TRBD1 might be the D (6 bases). Trimming pared 7 bases from V and 2 bases from J, leaving 12 bases between. Germline assignment: CDR1 MNHNS and CDR2 SASEGT. This CDR3 is 14 amino acids long. The CDR3 nucleotides read TGTGCCAGCAATACCAGACAGGGCAATCAGCCCCAGCATTTT. Encoded protein: CASNTRQGNQPQHF.

A remark on this clonotype: Just one base apart from a much larger clone, this may be a read error. The J gene is TRBJ2-2, the V gene TRBV5-1, with 7 bases fitting TRBD1. CDR1 is SGHRS, CDR2 YFSETQ, per germline. The CDR3 runs 15 residues. This CDR3 reads CASSFWDSDTGELCF. The CDR3 coding sequence is TGCGCCAGCAGCTTCTGGGACAGCGACACCGGGGAGCTGTGTTTT.

This clonotype was observed at least ten times. J is TRBJ1-1 and V is TRBV12-3 or TRBV12-4; D is possibly TRBD1 (5 bases). The V end was cut by 5 bases, the J end by 5 bases, with 15 bases between. The CDR3 has 14 residues. The CDR3: CASSPGGIRTEAFF. CDR3 sequence (DNA): TGTGCCAGCAGTCCTGGGGGTATTAGGACTGAAGCTTTCTTT.

This clonotype was observed a handful of times. The CDR3: CAWSLDTGELFF. The CDR3 DNA reads TGTGCCTGGAGTTTAGACACCGGGGAGCTGTTTTTT. The rearrangement links TRBV30 to TRBJ2-2; D remains unclear. V dropped 2 bases and J dropped 3 bases, with 4 bases sitting between them. The CDR3 consists of 12 residues. Germline CDR1 reads GTSNPN; CDR2 reads SVGIG (reference sequence).

The rearrangement joins TRBV3-1 to TRBJ2-5; TRBD2 might be the D (6 bases). CDR1 LGHDT and CDR2 YNNKEL come from the germline V gene (reference sequence). The CDR3 runs 15 residues. Trimming cost V 1 base and J 3 bases, with 12 bases left between them. The CDR3 spells CASSQGVSGEETQYF. CDR3 nucleotides: TGTGCCAGCAGCCAAGGGGTTAGCGGAGAAGAGACCCAGTACTTC.

The V and J genes are TRBV15 and TRBJ2-7, with 9 bases matching TRBD1. From germline, CDR1 is LNHNV and CDR2 YYDKDF (reference sequence). Trimming removed 2 bases from V and 7 bases from J; junction bases left unmatched: 12. The CDR3 totals 16 residues. CDR3 nucleotides: TGTGCCACCAGCAGAACCGGGACAGGGCACCCTGTGGAGCAGTACTTC. Protein: CATSRTGTGHPVEQYF.

This clonotype was detected many times. This chain links TRBV6-5 with TRBJ2-3; no firm D call. V lost 0 bases and J lost 0, with 4 bases in between. Germline V gene lookup returns CDR1 MNHEY and CDR2 SVGAGI. This CDR3 region has 14 residues. The CDR3 protein is CASSYSYSTDTQYF. The CDR3, as DNA: TGTGCCAGCAGTTACTCGTACAGCACAGATACGCAGTATTTT.

At least ten counts were recorded for this clonotype. The genes are TRBV30 and TRBJ1-3; D unclear. The CDR3 is made up of 14 amino acids. Deletions cut 2 bases from V and 0 bases from J, with 8 bases between. The germline gives CDR1 GTSNPN, CDR2 SVGIG (reference sequence). CDR3 loop: CAWSPVNSGNTIYF. CDR3 nucleotide sequence: TGTGCCTGGAGTCCGGTTAACTCTGGAAACACCATATATTTT.

The gene calls are TRBV20-1 and TRBJ2-5; D uncertain. The CDR3 is 14 residues long. Germline-derived CDR1 and CDR2 are DFQATT and SNEGSKA (reference sequence). Trimming pared 0 bases from V and 1 base from J, leaving 9 bases between. CDR3 residues: CSARDWTIQETQYF. The CDR3 DNA is TGCAGTGCTAGAGATTGGACCATCCAAGAGACCCAGTACTTC.

The sample holds many counts of this clonotype. The chain links TRBV7-3 to TRBJ2-6; no clear D. V lost 3 bases, J lost 3 bases, and 12 bases lay in between. Germline V gene sequence: CDR1 SGHTA, CDR2 FQGTGA. The CDR3 covers 16 residues. The CDR3 is CASSLTSNVGANVLTF. CDR3 nucleotides: TGTGCCAGCAGCTTGACTTCCAACGTTGGGGCCAACGTCCTGACTTTC.

Note on this clonotype: Germline is not matched at one junction end, which may reflect a read error. The CDR3 loop is CGSSLGGNYGYTF. For the CDR3, the DNA is TGTGGCAGCAGCTTAGGGGGAAACTATGGCTACACCTTC. The genes are TRBV7-2 and TRBJ1-2; a weak D match, TRBD1 (6 bases). CDR3 length equals 13 residues. Germline CDR1 SGHTA, CDR2 FQGNSA.

At least ten counts were recorded for this clonotype. V is TRBV6-5 and J is TRBJ1-2; tentative D call: TRBD1 (6 bases). Germline CDR1 is MNHEY and CDR2 is SVGAGI. V was pared by 2 bases and J by 6 bases, with 16 bases between. CDR3 length: 15 amino acids. CDR3 in amino acids: CASSYEATGRNGYTF. DNA of the CDR3: TGTGCCAGCAGTTACGAGGCCACAGGGCGGAATGGCTACACCTTC.

This clonotype was seen a handful of times. This rearrangement joins TRBV24-1 to TRBJ2-5, with D possibly matching TRBD2 (5 bases). CDR3 size: 14 residues. Germline assignment: CDR1 KGHDR and CDR2 SFDVKD. Trimming pared 9 bases from V and 0 bases from J, leaving 13 bases between. The CDR3 reads CATESRTHQETQYF. The CDR3 coding sequence is TGTGCCACCGAGAGTAGGACTCACCAAGAGACCCAGTACTTC.

The chain has TRBV7-9 and TRBJ1-2; perhaps TRBD1 as D (6 bases). V lost 1 base to trimming and J lost 2 bases, with 11 bases between them. CDR1 is SEHNR and CDR2 is FQNEAQ in the germline V gene (reference sequence). The CDR3 contains 15 residues. In nucleotides, the CDR3 is TGTGCCAGCAGCTTAGGGGACAAAGGAAACTATGGCTACACCTTC. This codes for CASSLGDKGNYGYTF.

This clonotype has ten or more counts. This rearrangement joins TRBV12-3 or TRBV12-4 to TRBJ2-5, with 7 bases aligning to TRBD2. The CDR3 is 15 amino acids. With 5 bases clipped from V and 1 base from J, the junction kept 7 bases outside the gene matches. The CDR3 sequence: CASSTERGLQETQYF. In DNA, the CDR3 is TGTGCCAGCAGTACCGAGCGGGGCCTCCAAGAGACCCAGTACTTC.

A remark on this clonotype: With a much larger clone just one base away, this may be a read error. This chain uses TRBV12-5 with TRBJ1-2; D gene unclear. The germline CDR1 and CDR2 sequences are LGHNT and FRNRAP. The CDR3 is made up of 11 amino acids. The CDR3 loop reads CASGLDYGYAF. The CDR3 nucleotides are TGTGCTAGTGGTTTGGACTATGGCTACGCCTTC.

This clonotype was observed at least ten times. This chain links TRBV6-1 with TRBJ2-5; tentatively, D is TRBD1 or TRBD2 (6 bases each). Trimming removed 0 bases from V and 5 bases from J, with 13 bases in between. The CDR3 sequence is 15 residues long. Germline CDR1 is MNHNS and CDR2 is SASEGT. CDR3 nucleotide sequence: TGTGCCAGCAGTGAAGCCACCGGGGGCCCTGAGACCCAGTACTTC. Its protein product is CASSEATGGPETQYF.

The chain is built from TRBV7-2 and TRBJ2-5; 7 bases map to TRBD2. Germline lookup yields CDR1 SGHTA and CDR2 FQGNSA. The CDR3 is 14 amino acids. V dropped 2 bases and J dropped 5; count of bases not matched to a gene: 5. Here the CDR3 reads CASSLTRTRETQYF. The CDR3 DNA is TGTGCCAGCAGCTTAACCCGGACTAGGGAGACCCAGTACTTC.

This rearrangement joins TRBV2 to TRBJ2-5; 11 bases are shared with TRBD2. The CDR3 consists of 15 residues. V dropped 4 bases and J dropped 3; count of bases not matched to a gene: 4. The germline gives CDR1 SNHLY, CDR2 FYNNEI. CDR3 sequence: CASSATLAGEETQYF. CDR3 sequence (DNA): TGTGCCAGCAGTGCCACACTAGCGGGGGAAGAGACCCAGTACTTC.

This clonotype was detected many times. The chain uses TRBV4-3 and TRBJ2-7; TRBD2 matches 7 bases. The CDR3 consists of 14 residues. V shed 0 bases, J shed 4 bases, and the junction held 3 bases outside the gene matches. The germline V gene has CDR1 LGHNA and CDR2 YSLEER. This CDR3 reads CASSQETGGYEQYF. DNA for the CDR3: TGCGCCAGCAGCCAAGAAACGGGGGGATACGAGCAGTACTTC.

The table lists this clonotype with many counts. V gene TRBV10-3 combines with J gene TRBJ2-5; 10 bases line up with TRBD2. J was trimmed by 5 bases and V by 6 bases; bases with no gene match: 6. Germline V gene sequence: CDR1 ENHRY, CDR2 SYGVKD. CDR3 length: 14 amino acids. The CDR3 sequence: CAIRAGGQSETQYF. CDR3 nucleotides: TGTGCCATCAGAGCGGGGGGGCAATCGGAGACCCAGTACTTC.